The rows below give T cell receptor beta chains drawn from one sample of a study of post-analysis software for immune sequencing data. TCRdb reanalysed the PCR reads using MiXCR and keeps one entry per CDR3 protein. The repertoire holds more than 450,000 distinct CDR3 sequences, with 44% as singletons. Sequencing input: blood. Receptor source: a girl under 18 with multiple sclerosis. Each CDR3 is given without its conserved first and last residue.

J,V,CDR3
TRBJ2-3,TRBV29-1,SVGAELLTDTQY
TRBJ2-7,TRBV3-1,ASSPPGVDYEQY
TRBJ2-7,TRBV6-5,ASSYGQGGYEQY
TRBJ2-1,TRBV12-3/TRBV12-4,ASSVLAGGNNEQF
TRBJ2-1,TRBV4-1,ASSQGPGLETEQF
TRBJ2-7,TRBV7-3,ASSLTGGAEQY
TRBJ2-1,TRBV6-1,ASSYRAEQF
TRBJ2-5,TRBV10-3,AISDGLAGAAETQY
TRBJ1-1,TRBV20-1,SAGVSGGGNTEAF
TRBJ1-1,TRBV5-5,ASSFPRGQVPEAF
TRBJ1-5,TRBV5-1,ASSLGAGSGQPQH
TRBJ2-1,TRBV4-2,ASSQTTTGIYNEQF
TRBJ1-6,TRBV29-1,SVRTGTVYNSPPH
TRBJ2-5,TRBV6-5,ASSYSVEEETQY
TRBJ2-1,TRBV6-6,ASSYTGTMHEQF
TRBJ1-6,TRBV28,ASSSATPQGGKSPLH